This TCR beta chain was identified during a study of blood T cell repertoires in COVID-19. Repertoires were generated with immunoSEQ multiplex PCR, while TCRdb's copy carries only in-frame clones and drops some. In the table there are 55,000 to 90,000 clones, roughly 91% of which are singletons. CDR3 size: 12 residues. Trimming took off 5 bases at V and 6 bases at J, with 9 bases between the two ends. The germline gives CDR1 SGHTS, CDR2 YDEGEE. The J gene is TRBJ2-1, the V gene TRBV5-8; D perhaps matches TRBD2 (6 bases). The sample comprised peripheral blood. The clonotype originates from a human donor in a cohort sampled during active COVID-19. Here the CDR3 DNA reads TGTGCCAGCAGTCCGGGACTCAATGAGCAGTTCTTC. Protein: CASSPGLNEQFF.